What follows are 18 T cell receptor beta chains derived from one specimen sequenced in a study of cytomegalovirus exposure and HLA in healthy donors. Primers: 60 Vbeta forward and 13 Jbeta reverse. Repertoires were generated with immunoSEQ multiplex PCR, while TCRdb's copy carries only in-frame clones and drops some. The sample yields 150,000 to 200,000 clones, roughly four fifths seen once. Sequencing used PBMCs. The origin of the receptors is a man aged 50 or older in good health and CMV-seropositive.

The CDR3 spells CAWTQDRGYEQYF. CDR3 nucleotide sequence: TGTGCCTGGACCCAGGACAGGGGCTACGAGCAGTACTTC. This rearrangement joins TRBV30 to TRBJ2-7; TRBD1 aligns across 9 bases. V lost 4 bases and J lost 3; bases outside the gene matches: 4. Germline CDR1 is GTSNPN and CDR2 is SVGIG (reference sequence). This CDR3 is built from 13 residues. The full variable domain, with the rest looked up from reference TRBV30 and TRBJ2-7, is SQTIHQWPATLVQPVGSPLSLECTVEGTSNPNLYWYRQAAGRGLQLLFYSVGIGQISSEVPQNLSASRPQDRQFILSSKKLLLSDSGFYLCAWTQDRGYEQYFGPGTRLTVT.

The V gene is TRBV6-6, the J gene TRBJ2-3; 7 nucleotides line up with TRBD2. Trimming took 6 bases from V and 5 from J; bases not matched to a gene: 2. Per germline, CDR1 MNHNY and CDR2 SVGAGI (reference sequence). The CDR3 length is 12 residues. The CDR3 DNA is TGTGCCAGCAGACCGGGAGGAGATACGCAGTATTTT. Its translation: CASRPGGDTQYF.

The chain recombines TRBV28 with TRBJ2-7; D remains ambiguous. This CDR3 has 13 amino acids. Germline CDR1 is MDHEN and CDR2 is SYDVKM. V lost 7 bases and J lost 2, with 12 bases in between. The CDR3 nucleotides read TGTGCCAGCACAGGTCAGGTCCCCTACGAGCAGTACTTC. It specifies CASTGQVPYEQYF.

This clone was seen a handful of times. This chain joins TRBV7-9 and TRBJ1-4; 8 bases are shared with TRBD1. Germline V gene data show CDR1 as SEHNR and CDR2 as FQNEAQ (reference sequence). This CDR3 spans 15 amino acids. V lost 2 bases and J lost 7; bases outside the gene matches: 6. DNA of the CDR3: TGTGCCAGCAGCTTACTAAGGACAGGGAGTGAAAAACTGTTTTTT. Translated, it gives CASSLLRTGSEKLFF.

V usage is TRBV4-1 and J usage is TRBJ2-5; D ambiguous. Trimming took 0 bases from V and 4 from J, leaving 3 bases between them. Looked up from germline, CDR1 is MGHRA and CDR2 is YSYEKL. This CDR3 has 12 residues. CDR3 region: CASSQDLETQYF. CDR3 nucleotides: TGCGCCAGCAGCCAAGACTTAGAGACCCAGTACTTC.

V gene TRBV9 combines with J gene TRBJ1-6, with D possibly matching TRBD1 (5 bases). Trimming took off 4 bases at V and 8 bases at J, with 13 bases between the two ends. The CDR3 consists of 14 residues. Germline values: CDR1 SGDLS, CDR2 YYNGEE. CDR3 in amino acids: CASSPRGEDSPLHF. In nucleotides, the CDR3 is TGTGCCAGCAGCCCTCGGGGGGAGGATTCACCCCTCCACTTT.

This chain's CDR3 is CASSYSWEGEAFF. DNA of the CDR3: TGTGCCAGCAGTTACTCCTGGGAGGGTGAAGCTTTCTTT. This sequence joins TRBV6-5 and TRBJ1-1; unclear D gene. CDR3 length: 13 residues. CDR1 and CDR2 (germline): MNHEY, SVGAGI. The V gene lost 0 bases and the J gene lost 7 bases, with 9 bases spanning the gap.

The chain recombines TRBV30 with TRBJ1-1, with D maybe TRBD1 (5 bases). V lost 2 bases and J lost 0, with 10 bases in between. The CDR3 consists of 14 residues. CDR1 is GTSNPN, CDR2 SVGIG, per germline (reference sequence). DNA of the CDR3: TGTGCCTGGAGTAAGGGGCACTTGAACACTGAAGCTTTCTTT. This gives the protein CAWSKGHLNTEAFF.

This clone showed up just once. CDR3 bases: TGTGCTAGTGGTCCCTCGGGGGGCACAGATACGCAGTATTTT. It yields the protein CASGPSGGTDTQYF. This chain uses TRBV12-5 with TRBJ2-3; D is possibly TRBD2 (6 bases). V lost 5 bases and J lost 1, with 10 bases in between. The germline gives CDR1 LGHNT, CDR2 FRNRAP. There are 14 residues in the CDR3.

This clone appeared a few times. This chain joins TRBV6-5 and TRBJ1-2; TRBD1 agrees at 7 bases. V shed 4 bases and J 6 bases; nucleotides not matched to a gene: 5. There are 13 residues in the CDR3. Germline lookup yields CDR1 MNHEY and CDR2 SVGAGI. The CDR3 nucleotides read TGTGCCAGCAGTTCGGGACAGAGCAATGGCTACACCTTC. Protein: CASSSGQSNGYTF.

V usage is TRBV30 and J usage is TRBJ2-5; TRBD2 matches 11 bases. The CDR3 totals 14 residues. With 3 bases clipped from V and 5 bases from J, the junction kept 5 bases outside the gene matches. Germline CDR1 reads GTSNPN; CDR2 reads SVGIG (reference sequence). The CDR3 sequence: CAWRLAGGGETQYF. CDR3 coding DNA: TGTGCCTGGAGGCTAGCGGGAGGTGGGGAGACCCAGTACTTC.

This clone has only one observation. The V call is TRBV28, the J call TRBJ2-5; D is perhaps TRBD2 (5 bases). In germline, CDR1 is MDHEN, CDR2 SYDVKM. V lost 5 bases to trimming and J lost 5 bases, with 24 bases between them. This CDR3 has 17 amino acids. The CDR3 DNA reads as TGTGCCAGCAGTCCGGTAAAGGTCTATAGCGCTATGGAGACCCAGTACTTC. This translates into CASSPVKVYSAMETQYF.

V and J are TRBV18 and TRBJ2-7; D unclear. CDR1 and CDR2 (germline): KGHSH, LQKENI. Trimming removed 0 bases at V and 4 bases at J, with 10 bases between. The CDR3 extends over 14 amino acids. CDR3 sequence reads: CASSPPSTIYEQYF. The CDR3 DNA is TGTGCCAGCTCACCACCATCGACAATTTACGAGCAGTACTTC.

The chain uses TRBV13 and TRBJ2-7; the D is unclear. Germline V lookup: CDR1 PRHDT, CDR2 FYEKMQ (reference sequence). Trimming cost V 3 bases and J 2 bases, with 2 bases left between them. The CDR3 extends over 11 amino acids. CDR3 sequence reads: CASSFTYEQYF. For the CDR3, the DNA is TGTGCCAGCAGCTTTACCTACGAGCAGTACTTC. The full variable domain, its missing parts supplied by reference TRBV13 and TRBJ2-7, is AAGVIQSPRHLIKEKRETATLKCYPIPRHDTVYWYQQGPGQDPQFLISFYEKMQSDKGSIPDRFSAQQFSDYHSELNMSSLELGDSALYFCASSFTYEQYFGPGTRLTVT.

J is TRBJ1-2 and V is TRBV4-1; TRBD1 is a possible D gene (6 bases). This CDR3 spans 17 amino acids. Between the trimmed V and J ends, which lost 4 bases and 6 bases, there was a span of 24 bases. Per the germline V gene, CDR1 is MGHRA and CDR2 is YSYEKL. The CDR3 DNA is TGCGCCAGCAGCCCGCAAGTGGGACAAGTGGGATCGGATGGCTACACCTTC. It codes for CASSPQVGQVGSDGYTF.

J is TRBJ1-4 and V is TRBV4-2, with 11 bases lining up with TRBD1. Trimming cost V 2 bases and J 5 bases; bases outside gene matches: 4. CDR3 size: 16 residues. Germline assignment: CDR1 LGHNA and CDR2 YNFKEQ. The DNA for the CDR3 is TGTGCCAGCAGCCAATGGGACAGGGGGGAGAATGAAAAACTGTTTTTT. It encodes CASSQWDRGENEKLFF.

The rearrangement links TRBV11-2 to TRBJ2-5; D is perhaps TRBD2 (8 bases). The DNA end favors TRBJ2-7, so the J call may be wrong. This CDR3 region has 17 residues. Germline-derived CDR1 and CDR2 are SGHAT and FQNNGV. The chain's CDR3 is CASSLVGGDSGIYEQYF. DNA of the CDR3: TGTGCCAGCAGCTTAGTCGGGGGGGACAGTGGGATCTACGAGCAGTACTTC.

V gene TRBV15 combines with J gene TRBJ1-2, with 8 bases that match TRBD1. This CDR3 region has 18 residues. After removal of 0 bases from V and 0 bases from J, the junction contained 9 bases not matched to a gene. The germline V gene encodes CDR1 LNHNV and CDR2 YYDKDF (reference sequence). CDR3 DNA: TGTGCCACCAGCAGAGACAGGGGGCCTCTTTTCTCTAACTATGGCTACACCTTC. Amino acid sequence: CATSRDRGPLFSNYGYTF.